Described below is a single TCR beta chain sequence and its context. Its antigen is undetermined. This entry comes from a study of shared clonotypes between healthy human individuals. Selected positively for CCR7 and CD45RO-negative, naive CD8 cells excluded terminally differentiated effector memory CD45RA+ cells. Study results and caveats: Relative to their counterparts shared across all four donors, non-shared clonotypes exhibited diminished generation probabilities.

For sorted subsets, about 200 ng DNA per replicate equaled about 27,000 T cell genomes. Some clones are missing from TCRdb's copy, which holds only in-frame ones; the method was immunoSEQ multiplex PCR. The data show 550,000 to 750,000 clones, just under 97% seen once. The CDR3 totals 16 residues. In germline, CDR1 is MNHEY, CDR2 SMNVEV (reference sequence). V lost 9 bases and J lost 5; bases outside the gene matches: 14. The sequence came from a young woman in good health. The V gene is TRBV27, the J gene TRBJ2-3; 10 bases align to TRBD2. The source material was naive CD8+ T cells sorted from blood. In DNA form, the CDR3 reads TGTGCCAGTTCTCCCCAAGCGGGAGGGTGGTTAGATACGCAGTATTTT. Translation: CASSPQAGGWLDTQYF.